The table lists the clone carrying this T cell receptor beta chain with a few counts. The target antigen is unknown. RNA transcripts served as the template for amplifying TCR beta CDR3 regions. HTBI primers were used for first-round RT-PCR of the TCR CDR3. TCRdb reprocessed the multiplex PCR reads via MiXCR and lists one record per CDR3 protein. The sample records around 690,000 distinct CDR3 sequences, around 16% being singletons. Newly diagnosed hyperthyroidism patients aged 18 to 65 years had disease lasting under 2 months. Thyroid ultrasound and orbital computed tomography, with clinical symptoms and serum thyroxine and TRAb, informed diagnoses. The source of the sample is a study of T cells in Graves' hyperthyroidism and ophthalmopathy. Study conclusions and caveats: Model output signaled ophthalmopathy a median about 6.3 months ahead of onset.

Germline V gene sequence: CDR1 DFQATT, CDR2 SNEGSKA (reference sequence). The CDR3 length is 13 residues. V shed 3 bases and J shed 4 bases, with 12 bases lying between them. This sequence was found in a man aged 50-60 years with Graves' hyperthyroidism. Sequenced input: blood. The V and J genes are TRBV20-1 and TRBJ1-2, with D perhaps matching TRBD1 (6 bases). The CDR3 DNA reads as TGCAGTGCTAGTTCACAGGGAGGCTATGGCTACACCTTC. Amino acid sequence: CSASSQGGYGYTF.